The rows below give T cell receptor beta chains drawn from one sample of a study of Ad26.COV2.S vaccination and SARS-CoV-2 variants. Using immunoSEQ multiplex PCR, the repertoire was profiled, and TCRdb retains in-frame clones only, with some absent. The sample contains some 390,000 clones, around nine tenths of which appear only once. The material sequenced was peripheral blood, taken in a trial of Ad26.COV2.S vaccine versus placebo. These receptors originate from a person between 18 and 60 years old who received the Ad26.COV2.S COVID-19 vaccine or a placebo. Each CDR3 is given with its conserved first and last residue. The order of the fields is D gene, J gene, V gene, clone size, CDR3 protein, CDR3 DNA. D genes are given only for firm matches. The listing skips clone size in some rows; elsewhere it reads once, few, many or a size class.

D: NA
J: TRBJ2-7
V: TRBV14
size: NA
CDR3: CASSQVSAYEQYF
DNA: TGTGCCAGCAGCCAAGTTTCGGCCTACGAGCAGTACTTC

D: TRBD1
J: TRBJ2-7
V: TRBV5-5
size: once
CDR3: CASSVQGAREQYF
DNA: TGTGCCAGCAGCGTACAGGGGGCGAGGGAGCAGTACTTC

D: NA
J: TRBJ2-2
V: TRBV11-3
size: NA
CDR3: CASSRGAGGPNTGELFF
DNA: TGTGCCAGCAGCCGAGGGGCAGGGGGGCCTAACACCGGGGAGCTGTTTTTT

D: NA
J: TRBJ2-1
V: TRBV29-1
size: NA
CDR3: CSVEVASASSYNEQFF
DNA: TGCAGCGTTGAAGTAGCTAGCGCCAGCTCCTACAATGAGCAGTTCTTC

D: NA
J: TRBJ1-1
V: TRBV15
size: NA
CDR3: CATSRGLINMNTEAFF
DNA: TGTGCCACCAGCAGGGGGCTTATAAACATGAACACTGAAGCTTTCTTT

D: NA
J: TRBJ2-5
V: TRBV5-6
size: NA
CDR3: CASSSIMGETQYF
DNA: TGTGCCAGCAGCTCAATTATGGGGGAGACCCAGTACTTC

D: TRBD2
J: TRBJ2-1
V: TRBV5-1
size: NA
CDR3: CASSFLAGENHEQFF
DNA: TGCGCCAGCAGCTTTTTAGCGGGAGAGAATCATGAGCAGTTCTTC

D: TRBD2
J: TRBJ2-2
V: TRBV2
size: NA
CDR3: CASRATTGLAGELFF
DNA: TGTGCCAGCAGAGCCACTACGGGACTAGCGGGGGAGCTGTTTTTT

D: NA
J: TRBJ2-3
V: TRBV29-1
size: NA
CDR3: CSVRQGAGSTDTQYF
DNA: TGCAGCGTTAGGCAGGGAGCAGGGAGCACAGATACGCAGTATTTT

D: NA
J: TRBJ2-7
V: TRBV18
size: NA
CDR3: CASSPRGGYEQYF
DNA: TGTGCCAGCTCACCACGTGGGGGCTACGAGCAGTACTTC

D: NA
J: TRBJ1-4
V: TRBV4-1
size: NA
CDR3: CASNTPGSNEKLFF
DNA: TGCGCCAGCAACACACCCGGCTCTAATGAAAAACTGTTTTTT

D: TRBD1
J: TRBJ2-3
V: TRBV19
size: once
CDR3: CASSPTGGADTQYF
DNA: TGTGCCAGTAGTCCGACAGGGGGCGCAGATACGCAGTATTTT

D: NA
J: TRBJ2-2
V: TRBV9
size: NA
CDR3: CASSANPEYTDTGELFF
DNA: TGTGCCAGCAGCGCGAATCCCGAATATACGGACACCGGGGAGCTGTTTTTT

D: NA
J: TRBJ2-7
V: TRBV5-4
size: NA
CDR3: CASSFGGLARYEQYF
DNA: TGTGCCAGCAGCTTTGGGGGGCTAGCGAGATACGAGCAGTACTTC